The entry below gives a single T cell receptor (beta chain) sequence along with its context. Assay used: immunoSEQ multiplex PCR; TCRdb lists only in-frame clones, some missing. The table has around 57,000 clones, 94% seen once. Germline V gives CDR1 SGHNT, CDR2 YENEEA. V lost 5 bases and J 2 bases, leaving 12 bases between the germline ends. The CDR3 has 14 amino acids. The source of the sample is a study of technical replicates of blood from a handful of donors. Specimen: T cells isolated from PBMCs. The V call is TRBV11-3, the J call TRBJ1-1; D call uncertain. The receptor was isolated from a human donor in good health. The CDR3: CASSPRNSNTEAFF. CDR3 coding DNA: TGTGCCAGCAGCCCGAGAAACAGTAACACTGAAGCTTTCTTT.